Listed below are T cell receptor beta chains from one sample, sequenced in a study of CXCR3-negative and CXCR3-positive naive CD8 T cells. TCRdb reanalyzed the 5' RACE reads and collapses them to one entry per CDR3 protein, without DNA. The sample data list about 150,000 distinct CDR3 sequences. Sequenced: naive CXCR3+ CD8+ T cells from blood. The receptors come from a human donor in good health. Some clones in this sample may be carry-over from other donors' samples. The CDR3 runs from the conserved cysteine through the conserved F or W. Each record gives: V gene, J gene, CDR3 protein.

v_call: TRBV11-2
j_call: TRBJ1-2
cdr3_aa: CASSSEDHKVGYTF

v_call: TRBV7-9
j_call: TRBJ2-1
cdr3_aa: CASSLTLAGSWEQFF

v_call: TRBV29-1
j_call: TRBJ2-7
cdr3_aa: CSAKTPPTYEQYF

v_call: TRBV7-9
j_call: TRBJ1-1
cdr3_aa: CASSLFGPAEDTEAFF

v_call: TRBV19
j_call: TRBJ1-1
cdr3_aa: CASSAAVNTEAFF

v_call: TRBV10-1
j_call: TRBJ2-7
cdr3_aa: CASSDLRQASYEQYF

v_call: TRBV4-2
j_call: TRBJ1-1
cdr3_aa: CSSSQDPQGEAFF

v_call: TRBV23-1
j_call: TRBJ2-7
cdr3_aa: CASSQFFYEQYF

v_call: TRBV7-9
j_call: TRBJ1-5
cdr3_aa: CASSLGNQPQHF

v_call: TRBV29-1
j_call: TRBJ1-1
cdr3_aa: CSVEGLVTEAFF

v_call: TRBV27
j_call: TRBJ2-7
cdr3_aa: CASSLFSSGTYEQYF

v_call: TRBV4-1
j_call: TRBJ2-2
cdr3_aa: CASSQDPSGANTGELFF

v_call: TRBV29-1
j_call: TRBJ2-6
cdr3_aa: CSVATGNRLSSGANVLTF

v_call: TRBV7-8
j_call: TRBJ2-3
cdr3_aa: CASSLSFLLPGTDTQYF

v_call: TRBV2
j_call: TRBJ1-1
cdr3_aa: CASSPSWGGLNTEAFF

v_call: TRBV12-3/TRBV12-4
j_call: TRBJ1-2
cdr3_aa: CASSVTSSRGGYTF

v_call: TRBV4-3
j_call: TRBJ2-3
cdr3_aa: CASSQDEVARGTDTQYF

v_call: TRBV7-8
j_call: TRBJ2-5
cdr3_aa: CASSLRGGSGETQYF

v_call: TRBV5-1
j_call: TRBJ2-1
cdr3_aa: CASRPTAGTEQFF

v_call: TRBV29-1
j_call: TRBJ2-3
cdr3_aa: CSVRSPTSGSTDTQYF

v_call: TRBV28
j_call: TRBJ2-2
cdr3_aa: CASSFRGGASGELFF

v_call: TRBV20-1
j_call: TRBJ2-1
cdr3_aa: CSAPRGPDYNEQFF

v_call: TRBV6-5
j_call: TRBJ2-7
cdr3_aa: CASSYSASGGSYEQYF

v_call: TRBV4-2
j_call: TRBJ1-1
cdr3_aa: CASSQPPNTEAFF

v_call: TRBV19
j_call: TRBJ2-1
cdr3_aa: CASSIGGHQQFF

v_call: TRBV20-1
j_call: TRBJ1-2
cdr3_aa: CSAGRREDYGYTF

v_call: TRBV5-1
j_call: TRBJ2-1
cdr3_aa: CASSFGGTDNEQFF

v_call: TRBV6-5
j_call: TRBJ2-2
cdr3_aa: CASRYDRGLTGELFF

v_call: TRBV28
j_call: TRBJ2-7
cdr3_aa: CASSLGGTGEQYF

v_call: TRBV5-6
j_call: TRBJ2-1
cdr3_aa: CASSPGLAGVSSYNEQFF

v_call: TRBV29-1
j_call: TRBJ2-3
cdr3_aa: CSVVPTRTAVNQDTQYF

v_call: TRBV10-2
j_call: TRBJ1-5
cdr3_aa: CASSGAGQNQPQHF

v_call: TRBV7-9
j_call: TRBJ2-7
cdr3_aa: CASRGDLVEQYF

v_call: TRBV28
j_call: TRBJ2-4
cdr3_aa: CASSFATGGMAKNIQYF

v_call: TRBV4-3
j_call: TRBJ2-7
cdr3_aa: CASSQDGDGSYEQYF

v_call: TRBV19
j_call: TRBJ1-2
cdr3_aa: CASTGGINYGYTF

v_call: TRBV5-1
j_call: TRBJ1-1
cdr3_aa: CASSLDMNTEAFF

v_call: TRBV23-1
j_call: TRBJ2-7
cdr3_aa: CASSQSEERRYEQYF

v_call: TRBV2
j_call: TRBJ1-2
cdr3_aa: CASSSPGTVYGYTF

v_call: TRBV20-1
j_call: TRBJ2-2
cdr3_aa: CSARVSAGVVTGELFF

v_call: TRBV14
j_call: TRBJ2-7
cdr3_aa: CASSQDPLDEQYF